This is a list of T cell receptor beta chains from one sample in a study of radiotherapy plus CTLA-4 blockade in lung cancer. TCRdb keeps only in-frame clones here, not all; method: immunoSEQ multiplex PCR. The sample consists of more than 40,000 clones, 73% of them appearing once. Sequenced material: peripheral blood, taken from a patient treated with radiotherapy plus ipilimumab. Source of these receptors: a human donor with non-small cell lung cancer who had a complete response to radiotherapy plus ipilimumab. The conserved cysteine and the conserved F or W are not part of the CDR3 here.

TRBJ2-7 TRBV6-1 ASAVSQGIHEQY
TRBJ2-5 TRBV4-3 ASSRTVKETQY
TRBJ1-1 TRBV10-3 AISDKDRGNTEAF
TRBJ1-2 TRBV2 ASNKMTGGYGYT
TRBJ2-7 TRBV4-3 ASSQGKRGVYEQY
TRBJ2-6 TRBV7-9 ASNYRGTGANVLT
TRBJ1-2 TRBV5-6 ASSLGTGYGYT
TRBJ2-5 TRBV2 ASSEASGHGGTQY
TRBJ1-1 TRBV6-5 ASSYMGQPNTEAF
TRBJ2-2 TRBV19 ASSIGQNTGELF
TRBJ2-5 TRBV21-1 ASSLNTLPPISFRGETQY